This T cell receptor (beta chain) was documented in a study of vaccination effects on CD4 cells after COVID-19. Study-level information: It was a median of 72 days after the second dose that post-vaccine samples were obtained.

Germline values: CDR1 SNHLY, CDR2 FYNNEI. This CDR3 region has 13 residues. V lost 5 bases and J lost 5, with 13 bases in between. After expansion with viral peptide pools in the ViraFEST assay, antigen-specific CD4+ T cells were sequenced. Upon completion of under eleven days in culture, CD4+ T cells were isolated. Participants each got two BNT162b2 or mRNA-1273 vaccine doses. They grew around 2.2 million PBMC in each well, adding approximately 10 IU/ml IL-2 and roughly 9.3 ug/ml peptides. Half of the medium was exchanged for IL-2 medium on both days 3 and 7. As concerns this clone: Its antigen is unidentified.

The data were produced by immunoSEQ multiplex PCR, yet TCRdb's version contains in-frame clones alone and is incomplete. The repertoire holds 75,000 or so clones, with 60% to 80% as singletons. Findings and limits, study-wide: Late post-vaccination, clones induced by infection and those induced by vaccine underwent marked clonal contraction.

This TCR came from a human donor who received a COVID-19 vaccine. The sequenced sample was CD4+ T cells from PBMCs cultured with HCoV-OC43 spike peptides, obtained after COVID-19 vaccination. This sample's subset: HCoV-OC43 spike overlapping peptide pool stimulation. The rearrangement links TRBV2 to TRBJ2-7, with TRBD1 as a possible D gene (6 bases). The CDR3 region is CASSPRGPHEQYV. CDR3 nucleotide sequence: TGTGCCAGCAGTCCCAGGGGACCCCACGAGCAGTACGTC.